Listed here are 20 T cell receptor beta chains from one sample, sequenced in a study of CD8 T cells in ankylosing spondylitis. TCRdb passed the 5' RACE reads through MiXCR, listing each CDR3 protein once. Here the sample spans 100,000 to 150,000 distinct CDR3 sequences, around 9.3% being singletons. Sequenced material: blood, either unsorted or a sorted T cell fraction (not recorded which). These TCRs come from a male donor with ankylosing spondylitis or in good health (not recorded which).

This clonotype was detected ten times or more. V gene TRBV7-2 combines with J gene TRBJ2-5, with D possibly matching TRBD1 (5 bases). The CDR3 has 14 residues. Germline V gene lookup returns CDR1 SGHTA and CDR2 FQGNSA. The V end lost 1 base, the J end lost 5 bases, and 11 bases lay between the germline ends. CDR3 DNA: TGTGCCAGCAGCTTAGATCCAGGGTTGGAGACCCAGTACTTC. Encoded protein: CASSLDPGLETQYF.

This clonotype appeared a few times. The genes are TRBV11-2 and TRBJ2-3; D may correspond to TRBD1 or TRBD2 (5 bases each). Germline CDR1 is SGHAT and CDR2 is FQNNGV. Deletions cut 5 bases from V and 2 bases from J, with 23 bases between. The CDR3 extends over 18 amino acids. CDR3 bases: TGTGCCAGCAGCCCCGGCACCCAGGGACGCCCCATCACAGATACGCAGTATTTT. Its translation: CASSPGTQGRPITDTQYF. The full variable domain, rest sourced from reference TRBV11-2 and TRBJ2-3, is EAGVAQSPRYKIIEKRQSVAFWCNPISGHATLYWYQQILGQGPKLLIQFQNNGVVDDSQLPKDRFSAERLKGVDSTLKIQPAKLEDSAVYLCASSPGTQGRPITDTQYFGPGTRLTVL.

This chain uses TRBV20-1 with TRBJ1-6, with D unresolved. CDR3 length: 15 residues. Germline V CDR1 and CDR2: DFQATT, SNEGSKA (reference sequence). V lost 0 bases to trimming and J lost 10 bases, with 16 bases between them. The CDR3 DNA reads as TGCAGTGCTAGAGATCCGGGCTCGGGATTATCACCCCTCCACTTT. Amino acid sequence: CSARDPGSGLSPLHF.

This clonotype was counted many times. This chain joins TRBV5-1 and TRBJ2-1; possibly TRBD1 for D (5 bases). The CDR3 has 15 amino acids. V was pared by 3 bases and J by 2 bases, with 12 bases between. Germline CDR1 reads SGHRS; CDR2 reads YFSETQ. CDR3 sequence: CASSSGGAPYNEQFF. CDR3 sequence (DNA): TGCGCCAGCAGCTCTGGTGGGGCTCCCTACAATGAGCAGTTCTTC. Full variable domain (missing parts from reference TRBV5-1 and TRBJ2-1): KAGVTQTPRYLIKTRGQQVTLSCSPISGHRSVSWYQQTPGQGLQFLFEYFSETQRNKGNFPGRFSGRQFSNSRSEMNVSTLELGDSALYLCASSSGGAPYNEQFFGPGTRLTVL.

This clonotype was seen ten or more times. The chain employs TRBV27 and TRBJ1-4; D may be TRBD1 (5 bases). The CDR3 contains 16 residues. Trimming took off 4 bases at V and 5 bases at J, with 17 bases between the two ends. Germline V gene sequence: CDR1 MNHEY, CDR2 SMNVEV (reference sequence). CDR3 nucleotide sequence: TGTGCCAGCAGTTCTCCGAGACAGACCGGGAATGAAAAACTGTTTTTT. It translates to CASSSPRQTGNEKLFF.

This clonotype has at least ten counts. The gene calls are TRBV20-1 and TRBJ2-7; D is ambiguous. Trimming took off 1 base at V and 1 base at J, with 14 bases between the two ends. The germline V gene encodes CDR1 DFQATT and CDR2 SNEGSKA (reference sequence). This CDR3 has 15 amino acids. This chain's CDR3 is CSARAFRPASYEQYF. CDR3 nucleotide sequence: TGCAGTGCTAGAGCTTTTAGACCGGCGTCCTACGAGCAGTACTTC.

Ten or more counts support this clonotype. The V gene is TRBV7-8, the J gene TRBJ2-2; 8 bases line up with TRBD2. This CDR3 spans 17 amino acids. Losses at the gene ends were 2 bases for V and 3 bases for J; bases not matched to a gene: 8. Germline V gene sequence: CDR1 SGHVS, CDR2 FQNEAQ. CDR3 protein: CASSLTVAGSHTGELFF. DNA of the CDR3: TGTGCCAGCAGCTTAACGGTAGCGGGATCGCACACCGGGGAGCTGTTTTTT.

The chain carries TRBV18 and TRBJ2-7; 7 bases map to TRBD2. Germline V gene lookup returns CDR1 KGHSH and CDR2 LQKENI. Trimming at V came to 4 bases and at J to 0 bases, leaving 6 bases not matched to a gene. The CDR3 totals 15 residues. CDR3 coding DNA: TGTGCCAGCTCACTCCTGACTAGCCGCTCCTACGAGCAGTACTTC. Amino acids: CASSLLTSRSYEQYF.

This clonotype was found a few times. The chain carries TRBV6-1 and TRBJ1-2; D not resolved. The germline gives CDR1 MNHNS, CDR2 SASEGT. The ends were cut back, 2 bases at V and 4 bases at J, with 5 bases in the middle. The CDR3 is 12 amino acids. CDR3 coding DNA: TGTGCCAGCAGTGAACTTTCCTATGGCTACACCTTC. This sequence encodes CASSELSYGYTF.

Ten or more counts support this clonotype. This chain joins TRBV12-3 or TRBV12-4 and TRBJ2-3; a possible D gene is TRBD2 (6 bases). This CDR3 is 16 amino acids long. V was trimmed by 5 bases and J by 1 base, leaving 16 bases between them. The CDR3 DNA reads TGTGCCAGCAGTCCTCGGCAGGCGGGACGCACAGATACGCAGTATTTT. This sequence encodes CASSPRQAGRTDTQYF.

This clonotype was counted at least ten times. The chain recombines TRBV5-1 with TRBJ1-6; 7 positions agree with TRBD1. The CDR3 extends over 16 amino acids. Germline V gene sequence: CDR1 SGHRS, CDR2 YFSETQ. Losses at the gene ends were 0 bases for V and 9 bases for J; bases not matched to a gene: 9. The CDR3 reads CASSLAPGQPPSPLHF. CDR3 nucleotides: TGCGCCAGCAGCTTGGCACCGGGACAGCCTCCTTCACCCCTCCACTTT.

The table lists this clonotype with many counts. The chain employs TRBV14 and TRBJ2-5; D is perhaps TRBD1 (6 bases). The CDR3 length is 13 residues. From germline, CDR1 is SGHDN and CDR2 FVKESK. Between the trimmed V and J ends, which lost 4 bases and 4 bases, there was a span of 10 bases. CDR3 bases: TGTGCCAGCAGCCGACTCAGGGGAGAGACCCAGTACTTC. This encodes CASSRLRGETQYF. The variable domain in full, completed from reference TRBV14 and TRBJ2-5, reads EAGVTQFPSHSVIEKGQTVTLRCDPISGHDNLYWYRRVMGKEIKFLLHFVKESKQDESGMPNNRFLAERTGGTYSTLKVQPAELEDSGVYFCASSRLRGETQYFGPGTRLLVL.

This clonotype was seen only a few times. The chain links TRBV20-1 to TRBJ2-4, with 7 positions matching TRBD2. From germline, CDR1 is DFQATT and CDR2 SNEGSKA (reference sequence). V dropped 4 bases and J dropped 5; count of bases not matched to a gene: 5. CDR3 length: 13 amino acids. The CDR3 coding sequence is TGCAGTGCTATTAGTCGGGGGGAAAACATTCAGTACTTC. Translating it yields CSAISRGENIQYF.

Ten or more counts support this clonotype. This sequence joins TRBV11-1 and TRBJ2-6; D call uncertain. CDR1 and CDR2 (germline): SGHAT, FQDESV (reference sequence). V lost 5 bases and J 0 bases, leaving 17 bases between the germline ends. This CDR3 is built from 18 residues. The CDR3 DNA is TGTGCCAGCAGCCCGCTGGGCAGTACCCTCTCTGGGGCCAACGTCCTGACTTTC. Amino acid sequence: CASSPLGSTLSGANVLTF.

In this sample, this clonotype turned up many times. This chain links TRBV10-3 with TRBJ2-7; a weak D match, TRBD1 (5 bases). This CDR3 is 15 amino acids long. V was pared by 6 bases and J by 6 bases, with 21 bases between. Germline assignment: CDR1 ENHRY and CDR2 SYGVKD. CDR3 sequence: CAIRQGVLSQGEQYF. The DNA for the CDR3 is TGTGCCATCAGGCAGGGTGTACTAAGTCAGGGCGAGCAGTACTTC.

This clonotype has a count of ten or more. The chain has TRBV20-1 and TRBJ2-7; no firm D call. The V and J ends lost 8 bases and 0 bases respectively, with 20 bases between them. CDR1 and CDR2 (germline): DFQATT, SNEGSKA (reference sequence). This CDR3 contains 15 residues. CDR3 coding DNA: TGCAGTACTCACGGGTTCGCACTCCTCTCCTACGAGCAGTACTTC. This codes for CSTHGFALLSYEQYF.

With respect to this clonotype: This may stem from a read error, because a much larger clone lies one nucleotide away. The chain recombines TRBV5-1 with TRBJ2-2; D is perhaps TRBD2 (6 bases). The germline V gene has CDR1 SGHRS and CDR2 YFSETQ. CDR3 length: 13 residues. The CDR3: CASSRDLTGEVFF. In DNA, the CDR3 is TGCGCCAGCAGCAGGGATCTCACCGGGGAGGTGTTTTTT.

J is TRBJ2-1 and V is TRBV18; D is possibly TRBD2 (6 bases). V was shortened by 3 bases and J by 9 bases, with 15 bases between the two germline ends. Germline V gene sequence: CDR1 KGHSH, CDR2 LQKENI. This CDR3 contains 14 residues. CDR3 protein: CASSPASVGGEQFF. Written as DNA, the CDR3 is TGTGCCAGCTCACCGGCTTCGGTGGGAGGTGAGCAGTTCTTC.

This clonotype was counted many times. The V call is TRBV28, the J call TRBJ2-7, with D hard to call. In germline, CDR1 is MDHEN, CDR2 SYDVKM. The CDR3 is 14 residues long. Trimming removed 4 bases at V and 9 bases at J, with 19 bases between. The CDR3 nucleotides read TGTGCCAGCAGTTCCCGCTCGGGCCCTCGCTGGCAGTACTTC. This translates into CASSSRSGPRWQYF.

At least ten counts were recorded for this clonotype. The chain uses TRBV5-5 and TRBJ2-3; unclear D gene. Per the germline V gene, CDR1 is SGHKS and CDR2 is YYEKEE (reference sequence). Trimming shortened V by 5 bases and J by 6 bases, and 13 bases separated the two germline ends. This CDR3 contains 13 residues. The CDR3 DNA sequence: TGTGCCAGCAGAACCTCCTCGTCTGATACGCAGTATTTT. This sequence encodes CASRTSSSDTQYF.